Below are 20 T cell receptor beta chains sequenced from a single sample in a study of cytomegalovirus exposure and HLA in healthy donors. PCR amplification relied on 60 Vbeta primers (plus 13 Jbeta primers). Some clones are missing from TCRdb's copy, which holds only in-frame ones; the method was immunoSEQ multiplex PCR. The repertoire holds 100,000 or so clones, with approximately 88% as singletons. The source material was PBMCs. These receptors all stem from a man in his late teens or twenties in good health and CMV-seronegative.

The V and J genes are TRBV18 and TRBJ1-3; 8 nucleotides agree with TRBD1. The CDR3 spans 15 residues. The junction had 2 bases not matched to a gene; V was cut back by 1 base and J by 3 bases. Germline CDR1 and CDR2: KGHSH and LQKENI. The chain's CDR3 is CASSPLDRDGNTIYF. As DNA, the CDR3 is TGTGCCAGCTCACCACTGGACAGGGATGGAAACACCATATATTTT.

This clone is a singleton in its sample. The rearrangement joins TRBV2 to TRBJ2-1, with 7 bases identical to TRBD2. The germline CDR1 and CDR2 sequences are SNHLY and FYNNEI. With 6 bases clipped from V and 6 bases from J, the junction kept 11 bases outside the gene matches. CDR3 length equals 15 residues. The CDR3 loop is CASSDTRELVNEQFF. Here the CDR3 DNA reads TGTGCCAGCAGCGACACGCGGGAGTTGGTCAATGAGCAGTTCTTC.

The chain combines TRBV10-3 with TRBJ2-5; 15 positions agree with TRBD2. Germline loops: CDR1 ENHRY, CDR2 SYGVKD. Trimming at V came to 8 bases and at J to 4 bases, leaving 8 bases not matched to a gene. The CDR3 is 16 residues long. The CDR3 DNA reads TGTGCCATCTTGACCCCGGGACTAGCGGGAGGAGAGACCCAGTACTTC. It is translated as CAILTPGLAGGETQYF.

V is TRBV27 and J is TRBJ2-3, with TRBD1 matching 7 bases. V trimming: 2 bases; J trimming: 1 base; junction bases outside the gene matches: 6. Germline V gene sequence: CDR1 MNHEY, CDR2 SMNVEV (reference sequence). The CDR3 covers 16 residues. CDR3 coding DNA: TGTGCCAGCAGTTTAAAACAGGGGAGCCGCACAGATACGCAGTATTTT. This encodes CASSLKQGSRTDTQYF.

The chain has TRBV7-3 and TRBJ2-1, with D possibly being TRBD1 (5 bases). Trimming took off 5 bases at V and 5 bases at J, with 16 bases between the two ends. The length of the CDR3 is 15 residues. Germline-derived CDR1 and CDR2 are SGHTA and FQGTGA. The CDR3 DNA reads TGTGCCAGCAGCCTAGGGGTAGCAGCCAACAATGAGCAGTTCTTC. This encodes CASSLGVAANNEQFF.

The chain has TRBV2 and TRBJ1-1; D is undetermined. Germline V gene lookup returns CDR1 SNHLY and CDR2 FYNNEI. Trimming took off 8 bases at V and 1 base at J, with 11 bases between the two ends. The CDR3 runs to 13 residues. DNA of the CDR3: TGTGCCAGCGAGTGGAGGGAGAACACTGAAGCTTTCTTT. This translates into CASEWRENTEAFF.

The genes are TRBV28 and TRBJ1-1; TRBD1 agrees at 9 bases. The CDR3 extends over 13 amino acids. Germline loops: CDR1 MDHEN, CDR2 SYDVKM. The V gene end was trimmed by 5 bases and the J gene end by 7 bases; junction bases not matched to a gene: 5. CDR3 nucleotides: TGTGCCAGCAGTGCCCGGACAGGGGATGAAGCTTTCTTT. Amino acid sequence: CASSARTGDEAFF.

The CDR3 here is CASSLGRGRVETQYF. CDR3 nucleotides: TGTGCCAGCAGCCTGGGGCGGGGGCGCGTAGAGACCCAGTACTTC. This chain uses TRBV7-6 with TRBJ2-5; D perhaps matches TRBD2 (7 bases). The CDR3 loop spans 15 amino acids. CDR1 and CDR2 (germline): SGHVS, FNYEAQ. Trimming shortened V by 5 bases and J by 4 bases, and 17 bases separated the two germline ends.

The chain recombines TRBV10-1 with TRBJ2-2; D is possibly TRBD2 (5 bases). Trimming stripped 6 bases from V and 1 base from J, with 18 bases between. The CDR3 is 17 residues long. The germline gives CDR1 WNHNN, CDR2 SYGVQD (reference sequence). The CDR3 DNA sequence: TGCGCCAGCAGCCCCTTTGGTGATAGCGAGAACACCGGGGAGCTGTTTTTT. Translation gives CASSPFGDSENTGELFF.

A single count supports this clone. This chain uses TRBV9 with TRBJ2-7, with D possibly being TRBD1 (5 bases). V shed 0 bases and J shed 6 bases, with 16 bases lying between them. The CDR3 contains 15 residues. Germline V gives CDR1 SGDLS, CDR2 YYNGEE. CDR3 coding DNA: TGTGCCAGCAGCGTAGGAGGCCGGCCCCAGGGCGAGCAGTACTTC. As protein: CASSVGGRPQGEQYF.

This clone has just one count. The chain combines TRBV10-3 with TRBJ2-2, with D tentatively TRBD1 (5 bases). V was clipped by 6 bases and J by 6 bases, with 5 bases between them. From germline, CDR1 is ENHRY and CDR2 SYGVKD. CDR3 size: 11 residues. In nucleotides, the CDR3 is TGTGCCATCAGGGGGCCCGGGGAGCTGTTTTTT. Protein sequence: CAIRGPGELFF.

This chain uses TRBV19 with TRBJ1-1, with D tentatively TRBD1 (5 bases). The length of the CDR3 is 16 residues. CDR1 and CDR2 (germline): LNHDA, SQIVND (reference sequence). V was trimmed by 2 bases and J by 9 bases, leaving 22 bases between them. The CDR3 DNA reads TGTGCCAGTAGTATACCCGTCTCGAGGACACCAATACAAGCTTTCTTT. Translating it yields CASSIPVSRTPIQAFF.

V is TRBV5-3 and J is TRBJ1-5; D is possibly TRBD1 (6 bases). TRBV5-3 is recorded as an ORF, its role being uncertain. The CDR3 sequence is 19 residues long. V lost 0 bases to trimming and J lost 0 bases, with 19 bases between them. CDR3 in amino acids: CARSLETRGRTHSNQPQHF. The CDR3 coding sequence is TGTGCCAGAAGCTTGGAAACGCGGGGGCGGACTCATAGCAATCAGCCCCAGCATTTT.

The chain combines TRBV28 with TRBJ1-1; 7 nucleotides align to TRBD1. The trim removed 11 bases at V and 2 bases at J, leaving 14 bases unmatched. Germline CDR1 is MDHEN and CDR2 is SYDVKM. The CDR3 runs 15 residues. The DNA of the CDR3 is TGTGCCTGTAGCCTTGGGACAGACTTTAACACTGAAGCTTTCTTT. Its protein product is CACSLGTDFNTEAFF.

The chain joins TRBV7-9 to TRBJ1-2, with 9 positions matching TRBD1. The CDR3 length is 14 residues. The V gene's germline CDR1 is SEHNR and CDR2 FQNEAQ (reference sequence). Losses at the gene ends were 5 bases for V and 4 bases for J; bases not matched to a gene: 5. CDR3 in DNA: TGTGCCAGCAGCGAACAGGGGGCGGCCTATGGCTACACCTTC. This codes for CASSEQGAAYGYTF.

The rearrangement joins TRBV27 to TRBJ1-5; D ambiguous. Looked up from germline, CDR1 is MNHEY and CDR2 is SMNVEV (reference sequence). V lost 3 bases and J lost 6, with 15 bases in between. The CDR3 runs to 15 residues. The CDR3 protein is CASSFAQGLGQPQHF. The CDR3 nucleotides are TGTGCCAGCAGTTTTGCCCAAGGACTCGGTCAGCCCCAGCATTTT.

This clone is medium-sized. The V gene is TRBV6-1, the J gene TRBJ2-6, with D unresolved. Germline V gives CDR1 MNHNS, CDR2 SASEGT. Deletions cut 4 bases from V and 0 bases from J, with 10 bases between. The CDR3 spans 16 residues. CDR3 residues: CASSALDASGANVLTF. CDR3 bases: TGTGCCAGCAGTGCCCTAGACGCCTCTGGGGCCAACGTCCTGACTTTC.

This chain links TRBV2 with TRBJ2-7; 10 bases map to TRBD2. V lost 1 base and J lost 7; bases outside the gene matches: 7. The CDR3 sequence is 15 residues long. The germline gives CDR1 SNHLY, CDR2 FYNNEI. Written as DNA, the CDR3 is TGTGCCAGCAGTGAAGGGCCTAGCGGGAGACTTGAGCAGTACTTC. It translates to CASSEGPSGRLEQYF. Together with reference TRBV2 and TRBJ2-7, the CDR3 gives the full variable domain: EPEVTQTPSHQVTQMGQEVILRCVPISNHLYFYWYRQILGQKVEFLVSFYNNEISEKSEIFDDQFSVERPDGSNFTLKIRSTKLEDSAMYFCASSEGPSGRLEQYFGPGTRLTVT.

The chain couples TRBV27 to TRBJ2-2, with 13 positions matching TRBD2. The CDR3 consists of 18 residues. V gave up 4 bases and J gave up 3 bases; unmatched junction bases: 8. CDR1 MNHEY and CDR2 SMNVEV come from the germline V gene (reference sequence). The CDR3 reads CASSWGLAGMADTGELFF. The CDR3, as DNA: TGTGCCAGCAGTTGGGGACTAGCGGGAATGGCGGACACCGGGGAGCTGTTTTTT.

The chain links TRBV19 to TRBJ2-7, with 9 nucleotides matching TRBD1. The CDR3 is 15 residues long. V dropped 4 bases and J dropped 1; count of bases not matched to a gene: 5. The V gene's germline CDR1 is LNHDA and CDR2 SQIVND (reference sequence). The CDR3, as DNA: TGTGCCAGTAGTACCGGGACAGGGAGGTCCTACGAGCAGTACTTC. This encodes CASSTGTGRSYEQYF.